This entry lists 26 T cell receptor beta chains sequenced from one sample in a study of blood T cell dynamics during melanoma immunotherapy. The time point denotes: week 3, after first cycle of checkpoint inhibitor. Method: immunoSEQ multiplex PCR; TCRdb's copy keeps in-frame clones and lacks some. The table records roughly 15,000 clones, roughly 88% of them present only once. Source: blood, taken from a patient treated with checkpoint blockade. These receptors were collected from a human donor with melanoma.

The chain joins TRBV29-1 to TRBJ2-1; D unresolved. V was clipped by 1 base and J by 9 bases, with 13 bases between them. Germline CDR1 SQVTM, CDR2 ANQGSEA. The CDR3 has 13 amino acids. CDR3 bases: TGCAGCGTTGAAGTTTACAGCGCAGGTGAGCAGTTCTTC. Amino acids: CSVEVYSAGEQFF.

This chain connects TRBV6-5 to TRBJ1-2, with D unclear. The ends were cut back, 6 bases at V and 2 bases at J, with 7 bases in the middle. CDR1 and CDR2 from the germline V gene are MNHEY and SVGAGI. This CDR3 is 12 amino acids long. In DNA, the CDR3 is TGTGCCAGCAGCCCGGGCAACTATGGCTACACCTTC. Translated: CASSPGNYGYTF.

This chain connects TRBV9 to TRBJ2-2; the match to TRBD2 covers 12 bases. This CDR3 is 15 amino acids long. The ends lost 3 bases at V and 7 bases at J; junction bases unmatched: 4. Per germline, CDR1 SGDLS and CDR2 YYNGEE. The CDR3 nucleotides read TGTGCCAGCAGCGCTAGCGGGAGGGCCATCGGGGAGCTGTTTTTT. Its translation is CASSASGRAIGELFF.

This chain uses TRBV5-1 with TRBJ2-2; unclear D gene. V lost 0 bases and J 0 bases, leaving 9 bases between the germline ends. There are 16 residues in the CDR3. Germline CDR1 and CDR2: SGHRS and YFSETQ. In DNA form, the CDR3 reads TGCGCCAGCAGCTTGGAAATTATCGCGAACACCGGGGAGCTGTTTTTT. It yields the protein CASSLEIIANTGELFF.

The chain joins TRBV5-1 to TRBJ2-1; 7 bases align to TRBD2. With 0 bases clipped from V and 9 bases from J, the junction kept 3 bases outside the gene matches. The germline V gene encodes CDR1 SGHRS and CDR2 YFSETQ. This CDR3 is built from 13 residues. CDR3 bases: TGCGCCAGCAGCTTGGCATTAGCGGGTGAGCAGTTCTTC. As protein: CASSLALAGEQFF.

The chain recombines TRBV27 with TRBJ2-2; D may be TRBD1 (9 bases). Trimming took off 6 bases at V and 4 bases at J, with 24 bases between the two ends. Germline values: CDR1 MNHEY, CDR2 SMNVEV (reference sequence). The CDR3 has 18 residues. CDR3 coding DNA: TGTGCCAGCAGGGGGACAGGGCGCGGTCTAGCGGGCACCGGGGAGCTGTTTTTT. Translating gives CASRGTGRGLAGTGELFF.

The CDR3 DNA follows: TGTGCCAGCAGCTTAGAGGACAACTCCTACGAGCAGTACTTC. It is translated as CASSLEDNSYEQYF. The chain couples TRBV7-8 to TRBJ2-7; perhaps TRBD1 as D (5 bases). The germline CDR1 and CDR2 sequences are SGHVS and FQNEAQ. The CDR3 sequence is 14 residues long. Trimming removed 1 base at V and 0 bases at J, with 7 bases between.

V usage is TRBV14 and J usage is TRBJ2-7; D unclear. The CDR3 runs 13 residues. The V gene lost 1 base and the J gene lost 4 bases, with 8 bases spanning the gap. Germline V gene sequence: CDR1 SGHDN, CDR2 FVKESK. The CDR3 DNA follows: TGTGCCAGCAGCCAAGTCGTCGGTTACGAGCAGTACTTC. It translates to CASSQVVGYEQYF.

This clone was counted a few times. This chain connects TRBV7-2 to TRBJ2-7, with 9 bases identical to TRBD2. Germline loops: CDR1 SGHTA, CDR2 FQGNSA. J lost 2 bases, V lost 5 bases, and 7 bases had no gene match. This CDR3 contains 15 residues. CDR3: CASSPIAGVAYEQYF. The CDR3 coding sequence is TGTGCCAGCAGCCCAATAGCGGGAGTGGCCTACGAGCAGTACTTC.

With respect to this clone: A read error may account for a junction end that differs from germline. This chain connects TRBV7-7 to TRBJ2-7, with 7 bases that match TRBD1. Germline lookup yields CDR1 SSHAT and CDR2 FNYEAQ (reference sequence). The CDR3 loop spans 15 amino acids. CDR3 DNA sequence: TGTGCTAGCAGCTTAGCTACAGGGGCGACCTACGAGCAGTACTTC. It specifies CASSLATGATYEQYF. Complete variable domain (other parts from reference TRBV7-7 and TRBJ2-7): GAGVSQSPRYKVTKRGQDVTLRCDPISSHATLYWYQQALGQGPEFLTYFNYEAQPDKSGLPSDRFSAERPEGSISTLTIQRTEQRDSAMYRCASSLATGATYEQYFGPGTRLTVT.

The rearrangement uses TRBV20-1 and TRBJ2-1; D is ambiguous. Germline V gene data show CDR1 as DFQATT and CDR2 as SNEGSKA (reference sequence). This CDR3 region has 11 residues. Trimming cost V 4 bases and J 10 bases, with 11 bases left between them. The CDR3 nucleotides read TGCAGTGCTACCTGGCTCGCCGAGCAGTTCTTC. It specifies CSATWLAEQFF.

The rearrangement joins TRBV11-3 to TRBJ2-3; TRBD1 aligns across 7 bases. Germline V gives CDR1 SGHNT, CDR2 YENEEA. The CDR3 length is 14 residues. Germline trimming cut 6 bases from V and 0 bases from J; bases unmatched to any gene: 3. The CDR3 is CASSPGQSTDTQYF. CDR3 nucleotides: TGTGCCAGCAGTCCGGGACAGAGCACAGATACGCAGTATTTT.

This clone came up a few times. CDR3 in DNA: TGTGCCAGCAGTGACCCCAGCACAGGAGACTATGGCTACACCTTC. This codes for CASSDPSTGDYGYTF. This sequence joins TRBV25-1 and TRBJ1-2; D is possibly TRBD1 (5 bases). The CDR3 contains 15 residues. The germline CDR1 and CDR2 sequences are MGHDK and SYGVNS. Trimming removed 3 bases at V and 3 bases at J, with 14 bases between.

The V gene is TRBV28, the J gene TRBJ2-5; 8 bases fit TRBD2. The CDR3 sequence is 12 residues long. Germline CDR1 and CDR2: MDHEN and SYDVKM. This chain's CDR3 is CVSGGRLETQYF. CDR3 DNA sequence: TGTGTATCGGGAGGGCGTCTAGAGACCCAGTACTTC.

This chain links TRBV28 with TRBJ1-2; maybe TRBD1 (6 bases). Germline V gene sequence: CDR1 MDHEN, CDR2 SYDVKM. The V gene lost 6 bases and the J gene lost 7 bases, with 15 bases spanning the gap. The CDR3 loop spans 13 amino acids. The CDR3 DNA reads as TGTGCCAGCAGAAAACAGGGTGCGGGTGGCTACACCTTC. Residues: CASRKQGAGGYTF.

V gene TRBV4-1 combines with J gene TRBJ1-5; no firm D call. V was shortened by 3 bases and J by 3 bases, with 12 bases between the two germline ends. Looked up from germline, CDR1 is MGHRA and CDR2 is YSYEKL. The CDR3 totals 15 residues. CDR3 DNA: TGCGCCAGCAGCCAGAATTTGGGTCCCAATCAGCCCCAGCATTTT. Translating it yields CASSQNLGPNQPQHF.

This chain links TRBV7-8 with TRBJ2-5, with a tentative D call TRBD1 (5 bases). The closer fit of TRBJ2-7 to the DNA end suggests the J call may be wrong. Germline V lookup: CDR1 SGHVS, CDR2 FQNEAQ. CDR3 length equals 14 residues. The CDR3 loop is CASSLEDNSYEQYF. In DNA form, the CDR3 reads TGTGCCAGCAGCTTAGAGGACAACTCCTACGAGCAGTACTTC.

CDR3 region: CASSQVFRRNEQFF. The CDR3 DNA reads as TGCGCCAGCAGCCAAGTGTTCCGCCGGAATGAGCAGTTCTTC. V gene TRBV4-3 combines with J gene TRBJ2-1; no definite D call. Trimming shortened V by 1 base and J by 7 bases, and 11 bases separated the two germline ends. Germline V CDR1 and CDR2: LGHNA, YSLEER. The CDR3 extends over 14 amino acids.

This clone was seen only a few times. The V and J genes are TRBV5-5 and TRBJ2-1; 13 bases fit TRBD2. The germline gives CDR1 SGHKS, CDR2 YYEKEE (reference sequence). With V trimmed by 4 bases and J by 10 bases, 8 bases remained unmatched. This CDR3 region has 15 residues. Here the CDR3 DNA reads TGTGCCAGCAGCCTATATACGGGACTAGCGGGAGAGCAGTTCTTC. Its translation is CASSLYTGLAGEQFF. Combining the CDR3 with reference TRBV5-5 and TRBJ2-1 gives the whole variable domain DAGVTQSPTHLIKTRGQQVTLRCSPISGHKSVSWYQQVLGQGPQFIFQYYEKEERGRGNFPDRFSARQFPNYSSELNVNALLLGDSALYLCASSLYTGLAGEQFFGPGTRLTVL.

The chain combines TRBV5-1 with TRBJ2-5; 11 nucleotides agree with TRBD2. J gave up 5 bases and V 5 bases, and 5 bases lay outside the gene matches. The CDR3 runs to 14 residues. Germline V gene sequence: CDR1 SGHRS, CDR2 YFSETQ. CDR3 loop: CASRTSGTLETQYF. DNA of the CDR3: TGCGCCAGCAGGACTAGCGGGACGTTGGAGACCCAGTACTTC.

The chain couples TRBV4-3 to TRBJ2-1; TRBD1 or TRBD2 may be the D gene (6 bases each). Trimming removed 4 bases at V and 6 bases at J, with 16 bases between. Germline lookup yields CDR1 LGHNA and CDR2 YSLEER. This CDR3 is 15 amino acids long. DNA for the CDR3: TGCGCCAGCAGCCTAGGGGGGCGGGACCTCAATGAGCAGTTCTTC. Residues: CASSLGGRDLNEQFF.

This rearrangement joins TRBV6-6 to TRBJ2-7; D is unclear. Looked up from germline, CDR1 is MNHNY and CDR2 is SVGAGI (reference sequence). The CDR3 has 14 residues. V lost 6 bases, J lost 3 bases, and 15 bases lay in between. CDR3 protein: CASSIQGFYYEQYF. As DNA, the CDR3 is TGTGCCAGCAGCATACAAGGGTTCTACTACGAGCAGTACTTC.

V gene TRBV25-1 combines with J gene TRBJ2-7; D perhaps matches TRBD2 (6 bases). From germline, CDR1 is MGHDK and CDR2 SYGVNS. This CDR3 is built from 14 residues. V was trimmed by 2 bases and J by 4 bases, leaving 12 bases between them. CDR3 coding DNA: TGTGCCAGCAGTGAAGCGGGAAGGGTTTACGAGCAGTACTTC. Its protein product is CASSEAGRVYEQYF.

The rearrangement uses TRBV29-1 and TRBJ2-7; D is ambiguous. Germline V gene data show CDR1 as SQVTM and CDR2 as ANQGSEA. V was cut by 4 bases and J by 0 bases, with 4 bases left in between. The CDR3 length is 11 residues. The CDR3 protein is CSVALSYEQYF. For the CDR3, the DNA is TGCAGCGTTGCCCTCTCCTACGAGCAGTACTTC.

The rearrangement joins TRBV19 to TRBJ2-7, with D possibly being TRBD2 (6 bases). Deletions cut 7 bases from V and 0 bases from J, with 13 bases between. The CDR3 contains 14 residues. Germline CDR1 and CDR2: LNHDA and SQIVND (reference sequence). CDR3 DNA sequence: TGTGCCAGTATTGGGGGGAGGTACTCCTACGAGCAGTACTTC. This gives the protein CASIGGRYSYEQYF.

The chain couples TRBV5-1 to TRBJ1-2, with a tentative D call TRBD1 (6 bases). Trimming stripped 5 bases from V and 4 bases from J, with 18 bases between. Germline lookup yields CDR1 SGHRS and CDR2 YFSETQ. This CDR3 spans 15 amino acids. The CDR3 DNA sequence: TGCGCCAGCAGGGCAGGGGCACTCCTGGCCTATGGCTACACCTTC. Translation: CASRAGALLAYGYTF.